This T cell receptor (beta chain) comes out of a study of T-cell reconstitution after alpha-beta-depleted transplantation in children. Regarding the study as a whole: Surviving recipient cells, namely T cells and thymic progenitors, were the source of high day-60 TCRbeta diversity in some patients. Expanded clones from the graft, numbering several hundred, reportedly supplied alpha-beta T cells about two months after transplant. At the one-year point after transplant, T-cell counts and TCRbeta diversity were found to come mostly from T cells that had been newly produced.

Unique molecular identifiers were used in preparing the TCRbeta library. TCRdb analysed the PCR reads with MiXCR anew, one entry per CDR3 protein. The data show about 870,000 distinct CDR3 sequences, under 20% seen once. The CDR3 covers 15 residues. Germline CDR1 SGHRS, CDR2 YFSETQ. The germline V and J ends were trimmed by 4 bases and 4 bases, with 17 bases remaining between them. This clonotype appeared a few times. Its specificity is not known. The sample in question was PBMCs, mostly from graft donor cells, obtained 360 days after TCRalphabeta/CD19-depleted stem cell transplant. The TCR originated in a male patient between 5 and 17 years old who had a stem cell transplant for acute lymphoblastic leukemia, so the T cells may come from the graft donor. The chain uses TRBV5-1 and TRBJ2-5; D is perhaps TRBD1 (6 bases). CDR3 amino acids: CASSLQGFSIETQYF. The CDR3 coding sequence is TGCGCCAGCAGCCTACAGGGTTTCTCCATAGAGACCCAGTACTTC.